This T cell receptor beta chain was sequenced during a study of T cells in Graves' hyperthyroidism and ophthalmopathy. Study-wide results and limits: Appearing also in blood were most of the thyroid clonotypes expanded above 0.001.

The patients, who ranged from 18 to 65 in age, presented with newly diagnosed hyperthyroidism lasting under 2 months. Uncontrolled infections, other autoimmune diseases, pregnancy or lactation led to exclusion of patients. The diagnoses drew upon clinical symptoms, serum thyroxine and TRAb, thyroid ultrasound and orbital computed tomography. Germline CDR1 MNHNS, CDR2 SASEGT. J lost 3 bases, V lost 6 bases, and 7 bases had no gene match. This CDR3 comprises 15 residues. Researchers took RNA transcripts and amplified the TCR beta CDR3 regions from them. TCR CDR3 regions were first amplified by RT-PCR with HTBI primers. TCRdb re-called the multiplex PCR reads through MiXCR, storing one row per CDR3 protein. Seen here are 550,000 to 650,000 distinct CDR3 sequences, around 15% observed once, and the top ten hold around 14%. Ten or more counts support this clonotype. Its cognate antigen is unknown.

The sequenced sample was blood. The genes are TRBV6-1 and TRBJ2-7, with 11 positions matching TRBD1. This receptor was obtained from a middle-aged woman with Graves' hyperthyroidism. The CDR3 DNA reads as TGTGCCAGCAGCACCTCCGGGACAGGGGGCTACGAGCAGTACTTC. Protein: CASSTSGTGGYEQYF.